The clone carrying this T cell receptor (beta chain) has ten or more counts. Its antigen remains unknown. By 5'RACE with 10-nucleotide random UMIs, the cDNA was made. From 15-18 subjects, every sequencing run obtained over 160 million TCR-beta sequences. TCRdb passed the 5' RACE reads through MiXCR, listing each CDR3 protein once. The sample lists tens of thousands of distinct CDR3 sequences; around 13% were seen once. Documented time point: longitudinal time-point 1 (baseline). The data derive from a study of neurological immune-mediated disorders. The study, taken as a whole, reports: No sharing of CDR3 amino acid sequences was observed among expanded clones across subjects, suggesting private repertoires in all groups. Multiple sclerosis, the disease with the least TCR clonal expansion, fell below healthy controls, whereas HTLV-1-associated myelopathy showed the most.

The CDR3 is 16 amino acids. After removal of 4 bases from V and 11 bases from J, the junction contained 15 bases not matched to a gene. Germline loops: CDR1 ENHRY, CDR2 SYGVKD. The sequence was collected from a female donor with HTLV-1-associated myelopathy (HAM/TSP). V gene TRBV10-3 combines with J gene TRBJ1-5; TRBD1 agrees at 9 bases. Sequencing used PBMCs. DNA for the CDR3: TGTGCCATCAGTGGGAGTAAGGACAGGGGCAGAGGGACCCAGCATTTT. It specifies CAISGSKDRGRGTQHF.